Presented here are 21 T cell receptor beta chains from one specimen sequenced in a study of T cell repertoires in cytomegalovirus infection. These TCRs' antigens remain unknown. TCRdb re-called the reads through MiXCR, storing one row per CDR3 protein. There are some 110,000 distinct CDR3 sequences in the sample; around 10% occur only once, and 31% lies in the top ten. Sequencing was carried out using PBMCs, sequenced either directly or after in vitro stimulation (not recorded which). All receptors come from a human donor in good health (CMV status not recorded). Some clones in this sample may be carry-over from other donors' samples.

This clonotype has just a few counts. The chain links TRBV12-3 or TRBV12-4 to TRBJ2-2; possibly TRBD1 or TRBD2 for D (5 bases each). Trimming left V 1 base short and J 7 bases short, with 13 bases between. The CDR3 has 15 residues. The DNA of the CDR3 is TGTGCCAGCAGTTTAGGGGACCCCCGAAGCGGGGAGCTGTTTTTT. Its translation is CASSLGDPRSGELFF.

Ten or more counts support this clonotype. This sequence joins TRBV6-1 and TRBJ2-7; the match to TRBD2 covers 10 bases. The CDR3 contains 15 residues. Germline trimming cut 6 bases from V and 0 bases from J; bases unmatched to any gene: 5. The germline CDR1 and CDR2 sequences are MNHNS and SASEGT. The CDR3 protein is CASRRASGGSYEQYV. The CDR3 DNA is TGTGCCAGCAGGCGAGCTAGCGGGGGCTCCTACGAGCAGTACGTC.

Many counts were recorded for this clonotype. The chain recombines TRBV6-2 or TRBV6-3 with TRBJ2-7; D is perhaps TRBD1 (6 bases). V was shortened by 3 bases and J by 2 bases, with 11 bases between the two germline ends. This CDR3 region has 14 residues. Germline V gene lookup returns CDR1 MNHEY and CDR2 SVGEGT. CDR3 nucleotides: TGTGCCAGCAGTTATGGGACAAGGACCTACGAGCAGTACGTC. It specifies CASSYGTRTYEQYV.

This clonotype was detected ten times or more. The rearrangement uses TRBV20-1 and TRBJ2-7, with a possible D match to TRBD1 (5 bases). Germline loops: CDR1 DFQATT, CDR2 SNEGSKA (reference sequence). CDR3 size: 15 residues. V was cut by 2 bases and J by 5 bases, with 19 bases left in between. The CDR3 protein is CSARPELRQLHEQYF. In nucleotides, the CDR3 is TGCAGTGCTAGACCGGAACTCCGACAGCTCCACGAGCAGTACTTC.

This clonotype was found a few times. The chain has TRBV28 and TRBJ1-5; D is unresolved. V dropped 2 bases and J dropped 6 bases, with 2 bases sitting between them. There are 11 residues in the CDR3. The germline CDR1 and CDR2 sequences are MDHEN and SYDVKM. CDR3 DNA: TGTGCCAGCAGTTTACGTCAGCCCCAGCATTTT. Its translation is CASSLRQPQHF.

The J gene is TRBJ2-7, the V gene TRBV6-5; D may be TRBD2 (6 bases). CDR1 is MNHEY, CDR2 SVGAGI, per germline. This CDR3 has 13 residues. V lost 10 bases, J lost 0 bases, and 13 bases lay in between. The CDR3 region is CATGGLGSYEQYF. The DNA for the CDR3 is TGTGCCACCGGGGGATTAGGCTCCTACGAGCAGTACTTC.

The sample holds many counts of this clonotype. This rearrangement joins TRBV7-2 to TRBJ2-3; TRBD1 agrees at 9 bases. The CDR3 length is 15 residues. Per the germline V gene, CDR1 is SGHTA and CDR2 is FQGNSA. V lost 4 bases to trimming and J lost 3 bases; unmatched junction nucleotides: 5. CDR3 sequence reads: CASSSRTGETDTQYF. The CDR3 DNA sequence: TGTGCCAGCAGCTCCCGGACAGGGGAGACAGATACGCAGTATTTT.

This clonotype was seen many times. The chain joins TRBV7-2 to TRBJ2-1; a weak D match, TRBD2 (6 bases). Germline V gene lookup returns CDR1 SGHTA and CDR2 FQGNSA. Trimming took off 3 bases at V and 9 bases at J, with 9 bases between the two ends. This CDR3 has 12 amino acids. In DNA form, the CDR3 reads TGTGCCAGCAGCTTCGGGGGAGTTGAGCAGTTCTTC. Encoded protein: CASSFGGVEQFF.

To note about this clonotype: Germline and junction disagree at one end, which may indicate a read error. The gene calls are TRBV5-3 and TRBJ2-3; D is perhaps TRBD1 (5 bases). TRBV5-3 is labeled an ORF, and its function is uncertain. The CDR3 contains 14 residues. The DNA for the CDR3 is TGTGCCAGCAGCTCGGTCAGGGCAATGGATACGCAGTATTTT. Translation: CASSSVRAMDTQYF.

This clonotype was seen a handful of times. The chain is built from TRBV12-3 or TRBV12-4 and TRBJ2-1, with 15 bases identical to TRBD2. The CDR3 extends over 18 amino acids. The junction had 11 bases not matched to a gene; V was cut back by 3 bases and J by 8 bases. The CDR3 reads CASSFEFGLAGGPDEQFF. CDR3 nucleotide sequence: TGTGCCAGCAGTTTCGAATTTGGACTAGCGGGAGGGCCCGATGAGCAGTTCTTC.

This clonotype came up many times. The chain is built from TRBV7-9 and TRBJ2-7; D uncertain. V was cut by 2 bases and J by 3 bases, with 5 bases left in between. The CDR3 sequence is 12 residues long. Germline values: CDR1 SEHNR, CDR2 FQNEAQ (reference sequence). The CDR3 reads CASSLLGYEQYV. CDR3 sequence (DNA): TGTGCCAGCAGCTTATTAGGCTACGAGCAGTACGTC.

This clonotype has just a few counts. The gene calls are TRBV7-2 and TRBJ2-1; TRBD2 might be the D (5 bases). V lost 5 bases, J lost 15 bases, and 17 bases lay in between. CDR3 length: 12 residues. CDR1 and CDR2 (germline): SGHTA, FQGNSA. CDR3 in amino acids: CASSLQRGGMFF. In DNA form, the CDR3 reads TGTGCCAGCAGCCTCCAGCGAGGAGGTATGTTCTTC.

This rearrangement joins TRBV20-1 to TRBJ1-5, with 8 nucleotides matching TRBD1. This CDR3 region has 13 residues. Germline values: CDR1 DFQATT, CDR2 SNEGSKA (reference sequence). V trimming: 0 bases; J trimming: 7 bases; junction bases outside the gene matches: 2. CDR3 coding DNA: TGCAGTGCTAGAGAGGCAGGGGGCCAGCCCCAGCATTTT. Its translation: CSAREAGGQPQHF.

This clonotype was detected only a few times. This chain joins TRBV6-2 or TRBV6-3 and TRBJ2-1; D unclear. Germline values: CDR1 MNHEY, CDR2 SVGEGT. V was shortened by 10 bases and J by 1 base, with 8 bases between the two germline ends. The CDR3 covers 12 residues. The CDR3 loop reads CATSSSYNEQFF. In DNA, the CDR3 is TGTGCCACCAGCTCTTCCTACAATGAGCAGTTCTTC.

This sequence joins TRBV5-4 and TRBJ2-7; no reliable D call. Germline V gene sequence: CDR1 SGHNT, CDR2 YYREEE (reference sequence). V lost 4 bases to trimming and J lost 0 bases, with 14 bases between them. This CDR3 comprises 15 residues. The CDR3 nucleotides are TGTGCCAGCAGCGTTCGAGGCTCCAGCTCCTACGAGCAGTACTTC. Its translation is CASSVRGSSSYEQYF.

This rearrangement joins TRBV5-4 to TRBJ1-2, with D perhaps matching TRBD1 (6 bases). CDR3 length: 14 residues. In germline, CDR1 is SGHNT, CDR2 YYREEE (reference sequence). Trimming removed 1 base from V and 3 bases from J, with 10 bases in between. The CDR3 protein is CASSLLGAYYGYTF. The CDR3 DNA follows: TGTGCCAGCAGCTTGCTGGGGGCGTACTATGGCTACACCTTC.

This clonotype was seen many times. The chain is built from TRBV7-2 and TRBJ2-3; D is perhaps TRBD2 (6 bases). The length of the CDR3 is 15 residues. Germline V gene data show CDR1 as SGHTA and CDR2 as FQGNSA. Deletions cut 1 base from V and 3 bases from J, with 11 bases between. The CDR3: CASSLVPGRTDTQYF. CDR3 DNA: TGTGCCAGCAGCTTAGTACCAGGGAGGACAGATACGCAGTATTTT.

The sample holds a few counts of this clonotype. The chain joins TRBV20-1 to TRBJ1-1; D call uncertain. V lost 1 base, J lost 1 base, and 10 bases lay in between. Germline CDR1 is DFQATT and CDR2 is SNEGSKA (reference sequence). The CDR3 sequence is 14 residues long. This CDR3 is CSARGRARNTEAFF. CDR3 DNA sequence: TGCAGTGCTAGAGGAAGAGCGAGGAACACTGAAGCTTTCTTT.

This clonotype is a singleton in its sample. DNA for the CDR3: TGTGCCAGCAGTTTAGGTAGCGGGCCTTACGAGCAGTACTTC. It specifies CASSLGSGPYEQYF. The chain has TRBV12-3 or TRBV12-4 and TRBJ2-7; 7 bases are a match to TRBD2. V lost 1 base to trimming and J lost 4 bases; unmatched junction nucleotides: 4. The CDR3 has 14 residues.

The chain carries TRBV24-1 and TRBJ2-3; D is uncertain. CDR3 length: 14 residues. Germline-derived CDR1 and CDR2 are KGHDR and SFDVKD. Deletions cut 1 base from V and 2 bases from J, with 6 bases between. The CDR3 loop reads CATSDFDPTDTQYF. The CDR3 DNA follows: TGTGCCACCAGTGATTTCGATCCCACAGATACGCAGTATTTT.

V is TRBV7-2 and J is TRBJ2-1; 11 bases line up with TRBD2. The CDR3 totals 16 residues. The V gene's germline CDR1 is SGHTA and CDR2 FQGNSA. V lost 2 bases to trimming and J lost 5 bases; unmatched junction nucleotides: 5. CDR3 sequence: CASSLSTSGTNNEQFF. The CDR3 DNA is TGTGCCAGCAGCTTATCGACTAGCGGGACTAACAATGAGCAGTTCTTC.